This entry concerns a single T cell receptor beta chain. This clonotype has ten or more counts. It has no known antigen specificity. Per-nucleotide qualities are absent, and no much larger clonotype sits a single base away. The data were obtained in a study of regulatory T cells in long-lasting Graves disease (dated by TCRdb to the early 2020s). Regarding the complete study: Patients with newly diagnosed Graves' disease had been on antithyroid drugs for under 3 months. A total of around 35 samples underwent TCR sequencing, from 13 patients with persistent Graves' disease and approximately 20 patients with newly diagnosed Graves' disease. Patients with persistent Graves' disease were compared with patients with newly diagnosed Graves' disease using TCR sequencing and RNA sequencing of peripheral blood. The study was registered as a clinical trial and conducted in China.

From cysteine to phenylalanine, the CDR3 is 15 amino acids long. The kept DNA is CDR3 alone, 45 bases in frame from the first base. The germline V gene gives CDR1 as KGHDR and CDR2 as SFDVKD. Trimming accounts for 2 bases at V and 6 bases at J, while the number of junction bases matched to no gene is 6. The label giving this sample's time point can be read as: newly diagnosed GD, antithyroid drugs for less than 3 months. For both TCR sequencing and RNA sequencing, RNA was extracted from PBMCs in TRIzol. The diagnosis of Graves' disease was made according to American Thyroid Association guidelines. Patients were recruited from an endocrinology department in Xi'an, China. Each patient gave 8.5 to 9.5 milliliters of peripheral blood, collected in an EDTA anticoagulant tube. Ficoll Paque Plus density gradient separation was used to isolate PBMCs, and no further T cell sorting was performed. An Agilent 2100 Bioanalyzer and agarose gel were used to check RNA quality, and a NanoDrop 2000 was used to measure RNA concentration.

Library generation was performed with multiplex PCR. Instrument used: Illumina HiSeq 4000. TCR beta libraries were built with iRepertoire HTBI primers and Arm-PCR amplification of CDR3 regions. Gel purification was performed on PCR products prior to sequencing. Concerning the study's data processing: Gene usage analysis of CDR3 amino acid clonotypes used the 55 to 65 TRBV and 11 to 15 TRBJ segments found across samples. COPE and FqMerger were used to merge the filtered high-quality paired reads into contigs. BLAST was used to align contigs to the IMGT TRBV, TRBD and TRBJ reference genes, and CDR3 was defined following IMGT. Any clonotype with a frequency above 0.1% was counted as a highly expanded clone. Shannon entropy served as the measure of repertoire diversity, while the Gini coefficient captured V-J evenness. Public clonotypes were defined as clonotypes shared by more than one individual. TCRdb reprocessing: public reads trimmed at Q25 with fastp, clones called with MiXCR, in-frame beta chains kept. All rows with the same CDR3 protein become a single entry with the most common DNA and genes. What appears here as the V and J calls and clone size reflects TCRdb's work, not the paper's. The sample table shows 530,000 or so distinct CDR3 sequences, and roughly 14% are seen once. The ten largest clones add up to over 7.5% of the sample.

Summary of the overall study and its limitations: Persistent disease showed preferential use of TRBV28, TRBJ1-2 and TRBJ2-5, whereas newly diagnosed disease favored TRBV20-1 and TRBJ2-1. The study examined only peripheral blood because the primary lesion, thyroid tissue, could not be accessed. Only the TCR beta chain was sequenced and analyzed. Compared with newly diagnosed patients, persistent Graves' disease patients had lower TCR Shannon entropy and fewer highly expanded clones, which suggests clonal expansion. The authors acknowledged the small sample size as a limitation that may reduce accuracy. Patients with persistent disease shared more public clonotypes (about 3,000) than newly diagnosed patients did (966).

Separately, the same data were catalogued under a study of T cells in Graves' hyperthyroidism and ophthalmopathy. As noted in the second study: Graves' hyperthyroidism was defined as stable when no progression to ophthalmopathy occurred over 18 months of follow-up. Hyperthyroidism patients were aged 18 to 65 years and newly diagnosed, with disease duration of less than 2 months. Patients with uncontrolled infections, other autoimmune diseases, pregnancy or lactation were excluded. Diagnoses relied on clinical symptoms, serum thyroxine and TRAb, thyroid ultrasound and orbital computed tomography. For the first round of RT-PCR on the TCR CDR3, the HTBI primer set was used together with the Qiagen OneStep RT-PCR kit. Most expanded thyroid clonotypes (frequency above 0.001) were also detected in blood, suggesting blood repertoires may reflect thyroid immune responses. In cross-validation, a model built on a 13 V-J signature told ophthalmopathy apart from stable hyperthyroidism with 85% to 90% sensitivity and about 81% specificity, and in testing the same model reached 80%/75%. In validation, the model predicted progression to ophthalmopathy with approximately 70% sensitivity and approximately 74% specificity, a median of roughly seven months before onset. To identify TCR V-J signatures that set the groups apart, the researchers used a discovery cohort of 90 to 100 patients, made up of under 45 with Graves' ophthalmopathy and about 60 with stable Graves' hyperthyroidism. Prospective prediction of ophthalmopathy was tested in an independent validation cohort of 18 to 20 hyperthyroidism patients and 15 to 17 patients who later progressed to ophthalmopathy. For training and testing, the 100 or so patients in the discovery cohort were randomly divided in a 7:3 ratio. Thyroid tissue and blood T-cell repertoires from several Graves' hyperthyroidism patients were also compared in the study. Following sampling, methimazole starting at 30 mg daily was given to hyperthyroidism patients, and high-dose intravenous methylprednisolone was given to ophthalmopathy patients. Libraries were constructed in a second round of multiplex PCR, after which size selection and purification were carried out. Sequencing of the libraries was done on an Illumina HiSeq2000 using paired-end 100 bp reads. SOAPnuke was used to process the raw data, throwing out any read that contained adapters or uncalled bases, had a mean Phred below 15, or lacked an exact constant-primer or identifier match. COPE v1.2.5 was used to merge the high-quality paired reads, and each unique nucleotide sequence was defined as a clonotype. MiTCR v1.1 was used to align the clonotypes against IMGT TRBV, TRBD and TRBJ reference segments. Only V-J combinations with frequency above 0.0001, covering about 99% of repertoires, were analysed. The TCS score was defined as the ratio of F50 (clonal expansion) to E x V (chaos), calculated using BLOSUM62-based TCRdist between CDR3 peptides within each V-J. Welch's t-statistics and random forest reduced around 550 V-J features to fewer than 15, which were used in a naive Bayes classifier (R e1071). No statistical method was used to fix the sample size in advance, and group allocation was not hidden from the investigators. The paper describes TCR Vbeta CDR3 sequencing of 135 peripheral blood samples, made up of 43 ophthalmopathy patients, 70 to 75 hyperthyroidism patients and 17 progressor patients.

The TCR was taken from a man aged 25-45 years with Graves disease. Donor details come from another sample of the same person, matched by shared clones. The chain was built from TRBV24-1 and TRBJ2-3; TRBD1 aligns with 8 central bases. The source material was peripheral blood mononuclear cells (PBMCs), sampled at new diagnosis, from a patient treated with antithyroid drugs. The CDR3 in this case is CATSDSDRDTDTQYF. The sequenced DNA is TGTGCCACCAGTGATTCGGACAGGGACACCGATACGCAGTATTTT.